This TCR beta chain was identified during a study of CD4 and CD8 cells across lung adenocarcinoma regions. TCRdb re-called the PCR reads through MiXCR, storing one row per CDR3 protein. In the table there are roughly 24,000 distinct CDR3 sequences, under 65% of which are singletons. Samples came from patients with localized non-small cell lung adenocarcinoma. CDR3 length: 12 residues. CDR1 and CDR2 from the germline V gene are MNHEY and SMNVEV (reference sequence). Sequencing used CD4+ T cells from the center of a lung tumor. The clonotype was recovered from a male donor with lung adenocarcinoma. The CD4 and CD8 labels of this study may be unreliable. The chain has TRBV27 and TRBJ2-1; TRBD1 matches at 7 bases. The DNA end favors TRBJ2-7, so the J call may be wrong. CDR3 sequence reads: CASAEGAGEQYF. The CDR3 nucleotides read TGTGCCAGCGCTGAGGGGGCCGGCGAGCAGTACTTC.